These 12 T cell receptor beta chains were sequenced from one sample in a study of early T cells in non-severe SARS-CoV-2 infection. TCRdb re-called the 5' RACE reads with MiXCR, one entry per CDR3 protein. The table includes 85,000 to 100,000 distinct CDR3 sequences, about 15% detected once. Sequencing was carried out using whole blood. The receptor source for this set is an adult who was a healthcare worker with PCR-confirmed SARS-CoV-2 infection or an uninfected control (not recorded which).

V is TRBV20-1 and J is TRBJ1-5; 8 nucleotides match TRBD1. The CDR3 spans 19 residues. The ends lost 5 bases at V and 2 bases at J; junction bases unmatched: 20. The V gene's germline CDR1 is DFQATT and CDR2 SNEGSKA (reference sequence). CDR3 sequence (DNA): TGCAGTGCTCGAACCTCCTCACAACTGGACAGGGAGGGCAATCAGCCCCAGCATTTT. Amino acids: CSARTSSQLDREGNQPQHF.

This clonotype was detected a few times. This chain joins TRBV14 and TRBJ2-7; D is unresolved. CDR3 size: 17 residues. CDR1 and CDR2 from the germline V gene are SGHDN and FVKESK. V was cut by 1 base and J by 0 bases, with 16 bases left in between. CDR3 residues: CASSQGFSSRPSYEQYF. DNA of the CDR3: TGTGCCAGCAGCCAAGGGTTTTCGAGTCGGCCCTCCTACGAGCAGTACTTC.

This clonotype has at least ten counts. This chain connects TRBV2 to TRBJ1-1; no firm D call. The CDR3 length is 14 residues. Germline loops: CDR1 SNHLY, CDR2 FYNNEI. V was pared by 6 bases and J by 1 base, with 12 bases between. CDR3 nucleotides: TGTGCCAGCAGGTACGAATTGGGGAACACTGAAGCTTTCTTT. Protein product: CASRYELGNTEAFF. Together with reference TRBV2 and TRBJ1-1, the CDR3 gives the full variable domain: EPEVTQTPSHQVTQMGQEVILRCVPISNHLYFYWYRQILGQKVEFLVSFYNNEISEKSEIFDDQFSVERPDGSNFTLKIRSTKLEDSAMYFCASRYELGNTEAFFGQGTRLTVV.

This clonotype was counted at least ten times. The chain combines TRBV9 with TRBJ2-7, with 8 bases that match TRBD2. V lost 4 bases, J lost 6 bases, and 3 bases stayed unmatched. CDR3 length equals 12 residues. The germline V gene encodes CDR1 SGDLS and CDR2 YYNGEE. CDR3: CASSLAGGEQYF. For the CDR3, the DNA is TGTGCCAGCAGCCTCGCGGGGGGCGAGCAGTACTTC.

The chain carries TRBV12-3 or TRBV12-4 and TRBJ1-5, with 10 bases identical to TRBD1. CDR3 length: 14 amino acids. V lost 5 bases and J lost 7; bases outside the gene matches: 5. The CDR3 sequence is CASSRTGGEQPQHF. In DNA, the CDR3 is TGTGCCAGCAGTCGGACAGGGGGAGAACAGCCCCAGCATTTT.

The chain has TRBV20-1 and TRBJ2-7; D uncertain. Germline assignment: CDR1 DFQATT and CDR2 SNEGSKA (reference sequence). Trimming shortened V by 1 base and J by 5 bases, and 6 bases separated the two germline ends. This CDR3 is 11 amino acids long. The CDR3 bases are TGCAGTGCTAGAGTTGACAACGAGCAGTACTTC. It specifies CSARVDNEQYF.

The rearrangement links TRBV6-9 to TRBJ2-3; 13 bases match TRBD2. Germline V gives CDR1 MNHGY, CDR2 SVAAGI. The V segment lost 8 bases and the J segment 1 base; nucleotides outside the gene matches: 6. The CDR3 has 16 residues. CDR3 sequence reads: CASGPGTSGGTDTQYF. CDR3 coding DNA: TGTGCCAGCGGTCCGGGGACTAGCGGGGGCACAGATACGCAGTATTTT.

In DNA form, the CDR3 reads TGTGCCAGCAGCTCGGGACCAGCCAATGAGCAGTTCTTC. This translates into CASSSGPANEQFF. The gene calls are TRBV7-6 and TRBJ2-1; D assignment may be TRBD1 or TRBD2 (5 bases each). This CDR3 spans 13 amino acids. The V gene's germline CDR1 is SGHVS and CDR2 FNYEAQ. Trimming stripped 4 bases from V and 6 bases from J, with 10 bases between.

This clonotype was found a few times. The chain links TRBV20-1 to TRBJ2-3; TRBD2 is a possible D gene (5 bases). The germline V gene encodes CDR1 DFQATT and CDR2 SNEGSKA (reference sequence). V lost 3 bases and J lost 4, with 11 bases in between. This CDR3 has 13 residues. CDR3: CSAREGSPDTQYF. The CDR3 coding sequence is TGCAGTGCTAGGGAAGGGAGTCCAGATACGCAGTATTTT.

This clonotype has just a few counts. This chain joins TRBV28 and TRBJ2-1; the match to TRBD2 covers 9 bases. CDR3 length: 15 residues. Per germline, CDR1 MDHEN and CDR2 SYDVKM. The V and J ends lost 3 bases and 6 bases, in that order; junction bases with no gene match: 6. The CDR3 DNA sequence: TGTGCCAGCAGTTTTCTGGCGGGAGGGCTCAATGAGCAGTTCTTC. This translates into CASSFLAGGLNEQFF. Combining the CDR3 with reference TRBV28 and TRBJ2-1 gives the whole variable domain DVKVTQSSRYLVKRTGEKVFLECVQDMDHENMFWYRQDPGLGLRLIYFSYDVKMKEKGDIPEGYSVSREKKERFSLILESASTNQTSMYLCASSFLAGGLNEQFFGPGTRLTVL.

As to this clonotype: The junction departs from germline at one end; a sequencing error may be responsible. The CDR3 coding sequence is TGTGCCAGCAGTCGCTCGAGGACGAACACTGAAGCTTACTTT. As protein: CASSRSRTNTEAYF. The rearrangement uses TRBV28 and TRBJ1-1; unclear D gene. This CDR3 is built from 14 residues. Germline assignment: CDR1 MDHEN and CDR2 SYDVKM.

This clonotype was seen a few times. The chain employs TRBV13 and TRBJ2-1; 7 nucleotides line up with TRBD2. This CDR3 spans 17 amino acids. Germline trimming cut 0 bases from V and 5 bases from J; bases unmatched to any gene: 10. The germline gives CDR1 PRHDT, CDR2 FYEKMQ (reference sequence). The chain's CDR3 is CASSLGLWLAEDNEQFF. The DNA of the CDR3 is TGTGCCAGCAGCTTAGGCCTATGGCTAGCGGAGGACAATGAGCAGTTCTTC.